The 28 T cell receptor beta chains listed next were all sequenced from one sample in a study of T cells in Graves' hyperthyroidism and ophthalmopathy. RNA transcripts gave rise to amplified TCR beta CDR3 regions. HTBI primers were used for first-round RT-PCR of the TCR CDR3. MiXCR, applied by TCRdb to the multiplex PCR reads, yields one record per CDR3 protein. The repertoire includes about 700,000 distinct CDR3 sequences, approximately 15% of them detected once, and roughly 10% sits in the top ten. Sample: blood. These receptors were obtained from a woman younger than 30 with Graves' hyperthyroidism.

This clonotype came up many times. This chain's CDR3 is CASSDRSRWYEQYF. CDR3 in DNA: TGTGCCAGCAGTGACAGGTCCCGGTGGTACGAGCAGTACTTC. The V call is TRBV27, the J call TRBJ2-7; tentative D call: TRBD1 (6 bases). Germline loops: CDR1 MNHEY, CDR2 SMNVEV (reference sequence). Trimming left V 5 bases short and J 4 bases short, with 15 bases between. This CDR3 is 14 amino acids long.

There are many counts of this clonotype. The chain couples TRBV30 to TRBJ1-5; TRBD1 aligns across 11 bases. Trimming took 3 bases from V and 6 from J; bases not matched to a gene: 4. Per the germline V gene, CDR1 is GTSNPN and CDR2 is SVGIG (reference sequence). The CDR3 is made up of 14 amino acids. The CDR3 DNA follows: TGTGCCTGGAGAGGACAGGGGGCAGGTCAGCCCCAGCATTTT. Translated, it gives CAWRGQGAGQPQHF.

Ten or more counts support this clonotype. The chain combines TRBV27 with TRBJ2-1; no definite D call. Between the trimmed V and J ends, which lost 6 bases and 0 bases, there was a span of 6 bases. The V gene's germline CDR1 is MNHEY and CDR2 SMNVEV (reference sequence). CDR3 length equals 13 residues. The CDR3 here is CASRASSYNEQFF. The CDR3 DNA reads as TGTGCCAGCAGGGCGAGCTCCTACAATGAGCAGTTCTTC.

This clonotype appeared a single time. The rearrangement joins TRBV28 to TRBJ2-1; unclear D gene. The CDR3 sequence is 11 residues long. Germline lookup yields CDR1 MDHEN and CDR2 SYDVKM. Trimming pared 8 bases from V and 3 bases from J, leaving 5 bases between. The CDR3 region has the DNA TGTGCCAGCGGTATCTACAATGAGCAGTTCTTC. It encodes CASGIYNEQFF.

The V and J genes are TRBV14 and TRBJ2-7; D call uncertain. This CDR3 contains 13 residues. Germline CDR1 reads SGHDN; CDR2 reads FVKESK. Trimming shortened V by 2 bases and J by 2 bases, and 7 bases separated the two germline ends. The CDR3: CASSQFVTYEQYF. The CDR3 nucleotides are TGTGCCAGCAGCCAATTCGTCACCTACGAGCAGTACTTC.

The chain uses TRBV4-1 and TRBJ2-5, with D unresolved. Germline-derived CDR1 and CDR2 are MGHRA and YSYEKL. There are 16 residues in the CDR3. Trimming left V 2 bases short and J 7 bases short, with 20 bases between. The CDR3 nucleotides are TGCGCCAGCAGCCAAATTTTAAAGGAGTGGGAAGGGACCCAGTACTTC. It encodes CASSQILKEWEGTQYF.

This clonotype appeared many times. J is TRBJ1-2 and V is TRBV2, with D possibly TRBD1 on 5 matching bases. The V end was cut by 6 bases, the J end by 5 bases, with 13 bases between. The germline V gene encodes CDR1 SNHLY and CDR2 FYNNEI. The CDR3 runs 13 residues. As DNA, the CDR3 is TGTGCCAGCAGCGAGCAGGGTCTTTATGGCTACACCTTC. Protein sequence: CASSEQGLYGYTF. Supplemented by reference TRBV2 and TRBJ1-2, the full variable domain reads EPEVTQTPSHQVTQMGQEVILRCVPISNHLYFYWYRQILGQKVEFLVSFYNNEISEKSEIFDDQFSVERPDGSNFTLKIRSTKLEDSAMYFCASSEQGLYGYTFGSGTRLTVV.

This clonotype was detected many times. CDR3 residues: CASSLGSGADYGYTF. CDR3 sequence (DNA): TGTGCCAGCAGCTTAGGATCAGGGGCGGACTATGGCTACACCTTC. The chain carries TRBV7-2 and TRBJ1-2, with D tentatively TRBD1 (6 bases). V lost 1 base to trimming and J lost 3 bases, with 12 bases between them. The CDR3 sequence is 15 residues long. Per germline, CDR1 SGHTA and CDR2 FQGNSA.

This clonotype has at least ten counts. The CDR3 DNA sequence: TGTGCCAGCCGTGACAATGCCGGACGGCCCCAGCATTTT. As protein: CASRDNAGRPQHF. This chain joins TRBV27 and TRBJ1-5, with D uncertain. V lost 8 bases and J lost 9, with 17 bases in between. Germline values: CDR1 MNHEY, CDR2 SMNVEV (reference sequence). The CDR3 spans 13 residues.

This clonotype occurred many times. CDR3 nucleotide sequence: TGTGCCAGCAGCGCTAGCGGCCGACACTACGAGCAGTACTTC. This encodes CASSASGRHYEQYF. This chain links TRBV3-1 with TRBJ2-7; 7 bases map to TRBD2. V dropped 5 bases and J dropped 3; count of bases not matched to a gene: 7. Germline CDR1 and CDR2: LGHDT and YNNKEL (reference sequence). The CDR3 totals 14 residues.

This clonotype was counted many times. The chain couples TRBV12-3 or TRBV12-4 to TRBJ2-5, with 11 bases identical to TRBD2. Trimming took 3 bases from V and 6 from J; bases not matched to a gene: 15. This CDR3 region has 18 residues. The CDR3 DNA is TGTGCCAGCAGTTTCGAGACTAGCGGGATACCAACCCCGCAGACCCAGTACTTC. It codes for CASSFETSGIPTPQTQYF.

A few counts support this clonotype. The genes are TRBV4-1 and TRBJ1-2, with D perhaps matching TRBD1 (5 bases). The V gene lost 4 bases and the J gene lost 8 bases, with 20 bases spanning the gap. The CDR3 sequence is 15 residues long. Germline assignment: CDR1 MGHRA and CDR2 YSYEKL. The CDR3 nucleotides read TGCGCCAGCAGCCTCCGTTCGGGAGGGACGGCAGGCTACACCTTC. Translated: CASSLRSGGTAGYTF.

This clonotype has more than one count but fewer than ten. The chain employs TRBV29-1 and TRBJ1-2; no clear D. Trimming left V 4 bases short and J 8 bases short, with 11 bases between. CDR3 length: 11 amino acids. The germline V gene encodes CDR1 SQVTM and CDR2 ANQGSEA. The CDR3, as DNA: TGCAGCGTTGGAGATATCGTCGGCTACACCTTC. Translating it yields CSVGDIVGYTF.

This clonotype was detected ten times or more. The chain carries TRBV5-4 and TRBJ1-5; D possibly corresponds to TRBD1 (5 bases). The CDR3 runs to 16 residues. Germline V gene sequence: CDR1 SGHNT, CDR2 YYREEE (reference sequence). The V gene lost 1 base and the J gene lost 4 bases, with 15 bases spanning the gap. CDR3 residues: CASSLSGGKANQPQHF. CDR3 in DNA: TGTGCCAGCAGCTTGAGCGGGGGGAAGGCTAATCAGCCCCAGCATTTT.

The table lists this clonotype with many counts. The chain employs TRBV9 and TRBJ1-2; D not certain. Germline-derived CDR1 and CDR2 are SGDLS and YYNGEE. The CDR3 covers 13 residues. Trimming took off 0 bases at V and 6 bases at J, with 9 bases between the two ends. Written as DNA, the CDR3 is TGTGCCAGCAGCGTAGAGGCAGAGGATGGCTACACCTTC. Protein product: CASSVEAEDGYTF.

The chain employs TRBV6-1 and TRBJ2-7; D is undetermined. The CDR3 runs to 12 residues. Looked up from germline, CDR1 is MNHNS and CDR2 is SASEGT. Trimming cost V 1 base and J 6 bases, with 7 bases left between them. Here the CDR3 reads CASSEDPLEQYF. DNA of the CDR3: TGTGCCAGCAGTGAAGACCCCCTCGAGCAGTACTTC.

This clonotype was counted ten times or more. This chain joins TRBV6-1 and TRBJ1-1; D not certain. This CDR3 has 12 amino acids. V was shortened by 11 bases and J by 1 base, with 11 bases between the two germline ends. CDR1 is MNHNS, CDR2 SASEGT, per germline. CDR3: CASEGWNTEAFF. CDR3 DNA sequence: TGTGCCTCCGAGGGTTGGAACACTGAAGCTTTCTTT.

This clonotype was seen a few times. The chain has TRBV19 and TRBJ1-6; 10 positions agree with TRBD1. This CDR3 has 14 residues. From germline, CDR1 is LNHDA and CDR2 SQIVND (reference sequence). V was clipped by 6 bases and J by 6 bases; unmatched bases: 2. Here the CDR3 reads CASSRTGGNSPLHF. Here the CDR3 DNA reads TGTGCCAGTAGCCGGACAGGGGGTAATTCACCCCTCCACTTT.

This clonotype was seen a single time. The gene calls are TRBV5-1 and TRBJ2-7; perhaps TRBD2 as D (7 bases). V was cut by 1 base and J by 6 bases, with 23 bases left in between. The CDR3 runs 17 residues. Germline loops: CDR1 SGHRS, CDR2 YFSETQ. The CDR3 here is CASSLITGGQVGGEQYF. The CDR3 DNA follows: TGCGCCAGCAGCTTGATAACGGGGGGACAAGTGGGCGGCGAGCAGTACTTC.

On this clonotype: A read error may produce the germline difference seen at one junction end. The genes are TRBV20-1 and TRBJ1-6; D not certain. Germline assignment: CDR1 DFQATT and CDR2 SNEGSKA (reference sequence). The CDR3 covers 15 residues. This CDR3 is CSARDLSSYNSPFHF. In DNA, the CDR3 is TGCAGTGCTAGAGACCTGAGCTCCTATAATTCACCCTTCCACTTT.

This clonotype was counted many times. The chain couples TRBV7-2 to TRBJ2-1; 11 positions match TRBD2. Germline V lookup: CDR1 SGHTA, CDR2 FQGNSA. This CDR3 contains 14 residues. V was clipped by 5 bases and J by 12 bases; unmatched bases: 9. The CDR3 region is CASSPQGLAGRQFF. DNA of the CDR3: TGTGCCAGCAGCCCCCAAGGACTAGCGGGTAGGCAGTTCTTC.

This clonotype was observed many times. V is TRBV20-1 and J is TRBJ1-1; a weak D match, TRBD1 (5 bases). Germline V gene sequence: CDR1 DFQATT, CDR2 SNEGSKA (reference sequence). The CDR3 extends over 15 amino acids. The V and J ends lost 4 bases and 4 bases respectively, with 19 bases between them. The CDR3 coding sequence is TGCAGTGCTAATGATGTGAGGGACCTTCTCACTGAAGCTTTCTTT. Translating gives CSANDVRDLLTEAFF.

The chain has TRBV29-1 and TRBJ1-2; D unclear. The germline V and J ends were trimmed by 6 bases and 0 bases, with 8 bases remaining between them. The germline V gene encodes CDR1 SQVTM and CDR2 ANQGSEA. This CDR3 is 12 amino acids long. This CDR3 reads CSVAKTNYGYTF. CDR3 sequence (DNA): TGCAGCGTCGCCAAGACTAACTATGGCTACACCTTC.

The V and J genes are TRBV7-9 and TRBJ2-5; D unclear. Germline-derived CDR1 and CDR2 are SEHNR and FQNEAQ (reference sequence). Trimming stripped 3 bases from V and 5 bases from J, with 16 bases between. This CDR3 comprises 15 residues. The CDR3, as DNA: TGTGCCAGCAGCTTTTCCGATGAGTTAGGGGAGACCCAGTACTTC. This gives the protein CASSFSDELGETQYF.

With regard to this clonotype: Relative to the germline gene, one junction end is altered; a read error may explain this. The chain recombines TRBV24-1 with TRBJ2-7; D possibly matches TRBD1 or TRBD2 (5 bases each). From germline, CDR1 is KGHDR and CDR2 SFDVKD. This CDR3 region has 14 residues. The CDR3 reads CATSDPGTGYEQCF. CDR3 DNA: TGTGCCACCAGTGATCCAGGGACGGGCTACGAGCAGTGCTTC.

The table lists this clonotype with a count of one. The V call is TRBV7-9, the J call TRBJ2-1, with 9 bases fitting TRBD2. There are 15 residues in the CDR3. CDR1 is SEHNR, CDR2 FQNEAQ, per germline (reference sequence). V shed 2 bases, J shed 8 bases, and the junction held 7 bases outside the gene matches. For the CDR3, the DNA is TGTGCCAGCAGCTTATGGGCGGGAGGGGGCGATGAGCAGTTCTTC. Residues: CASSLWAGGGDEQFF. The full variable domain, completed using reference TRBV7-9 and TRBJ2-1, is DTGVSQNPRHKITKRGQNVTFRCDPISEHNRLYWYRQTLGQGPEFLTYFQNEAQLEKSRLLSDRFSAERPKGSFSTLEIQRTEQGDSAMYLCASSLWAGGGDEQFFGPGTRLTVL.

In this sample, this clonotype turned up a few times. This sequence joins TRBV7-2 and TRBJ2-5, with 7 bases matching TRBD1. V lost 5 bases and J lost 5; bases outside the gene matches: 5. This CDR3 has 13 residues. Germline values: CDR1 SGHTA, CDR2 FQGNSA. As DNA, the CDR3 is TGTGCCAGCAGCGCACAGGGGTATGAGACCCAGTACTTC. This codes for CASSAQGYETQYF.

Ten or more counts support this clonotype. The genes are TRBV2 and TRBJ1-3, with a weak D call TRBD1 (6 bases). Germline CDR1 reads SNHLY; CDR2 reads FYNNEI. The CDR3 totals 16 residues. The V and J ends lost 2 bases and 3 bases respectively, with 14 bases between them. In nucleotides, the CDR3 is TGTGCCAGCAGTGAAAGGACAGTCGTTCGTGGAAACACCATATATTTT. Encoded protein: CASSERTVVRGNTIYF.